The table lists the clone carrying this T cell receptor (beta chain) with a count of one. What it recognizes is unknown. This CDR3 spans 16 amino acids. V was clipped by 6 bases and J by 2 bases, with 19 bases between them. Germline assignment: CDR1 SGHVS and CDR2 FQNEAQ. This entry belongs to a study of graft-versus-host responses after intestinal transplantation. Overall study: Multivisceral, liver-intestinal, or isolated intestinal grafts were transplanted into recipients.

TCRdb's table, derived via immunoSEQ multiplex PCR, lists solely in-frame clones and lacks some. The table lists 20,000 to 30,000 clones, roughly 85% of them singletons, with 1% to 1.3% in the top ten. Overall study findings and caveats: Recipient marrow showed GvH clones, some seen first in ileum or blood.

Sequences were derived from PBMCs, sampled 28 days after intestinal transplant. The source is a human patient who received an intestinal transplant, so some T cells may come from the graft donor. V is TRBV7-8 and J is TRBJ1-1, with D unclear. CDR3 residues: CASSPTGGRVNTEAFF. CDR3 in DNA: TGTGCCAGCAGTCCCACCGGAGGGAGGGTTAACACTGAAGCTTTCTTT.